These 31 T cell receptor beta chains were sequenced from one sample in a study of blood T cell repertoires in COVID-19. Produced via immunoSEQ multiplex PCR; TCRdb's table is partial and in-frame only. The sample includes approximately 100,000 clones, roughly 80% of them seen just once. The sequenced sample consisted of peripheral blood. These receptors were taken from a woman older than 75 with acute or convalescent COVID-19.

This clone is a singleton in its sample. This chain links TRBV6-4 with TRBJ2-3; D perhaps matches TRBD2 (5 bases). The V end lost 5 bases, the J end lost 5 bases, and 11 bases lay between the germline ends. The CDR3 length is 13 residues. CDR1 MRHNA and CDR2 SNTAGT come from the germline V gene. CDR3: CASSSRGEDTQYF. The CDR3 region has the DNA TGTGCCAGCAGTAGTCGGGGAGAAGATACGCAGTATTTT.

This chain joins TRBV11-2 and TRBJ2-3; D is possibly TRBD1 (6 bases). CDR3 length equals 16 residues. Germline V gives CDR1 SGHAT, CDR2 FQNNGV. Trimming took off 1 base at V and 0 bases at J, with 11 bases between the two ends. The CDR3 is CASSLAPGASTDTQYF. CDR3 bases: TGTGCCAGCAGCTTAGCCCCAGGGGCTAGCACAGATACGCAGTATTTT.

This clone was seen once. This chain links TRBV30 with TRBJ1-2; perhaps TRBD1 as D (6 bases). The CDR3 contains 12 residues. The V end lost 3 bases, the J end lost 7 bases, and 12 bases lay between the germline ends. Germline V lookup: CDR1 GTSNPN, CDR2 SVGIG (reference sequence). The CDR3 is CAWSSGVGGYTF. The DNA for the CDR3 is TGTGCCTGGAGCTCAGGGGTCGGTGGCTACACCTTC.

The chain joins TRBV7-8 to TRBJ1-3; D call uncertain. Trimming left V 5 bases short and J 0 bases short, with 14 bases between. CDR1 and CDR2 from the germline V gene are SGHVS and FQNEAQ. This CDR3 is built from 16 residues. The CDR3 DNA is TGTGCCAGCAGCCCATTTATCGCGTCCTCTGGAAACACCATATATTTT. This sequence encodes CASSPFIASSGNTIYF.

This clone was detected only once. DNA for the CDR3: TGTGCCAGCAGCGACCTGGGACAAATCTATGGCTACACCTTC. It is translated as CASSDLGQIYGYTF. V and J are TRBV7-2 and TRBJ1-2, with D perhaps matching TRBD1 (6 bases). The germline gives CDR1 SGHTA, CDR2 FQGNSA. The CDR3 runs to 14 residues. Trimming pared 5 bases from V and 4 bases from J, leaving 14 bases between.

The chain combines TRBV29-1 with TRBJ2-7; D is perhaps TRBD2 (6 bases). This CDR3 is built from 12 residues. Trimming took off 4 bases at V and 2 bases at J, with 9 bases between the two ends. Germline V gene lookup returns CDR1 SQVTM and CDR2 ANQGSEA. This chain's CDR3 is CSVGGLTYEQYV. The CDR3 nucleotides are TGCAGCGTTGGGGGACTGACCTACGAGCAGTACGTC.

The chain joins TRBV19 to TRBJ1-1; perhaps TRBD1 as D (5 bases). With 3 bases removed from V and 4 bases from J, the gap between germline ends came to 12 bases. CDR1 and CDR2 (germline): LNHDA, SQIVND (reference sequence). CDR3 length: 14 amino acids. The CDR3: CASSIQGTSTEAFF. As DNA, the CDR3 is TGTGCCAGTAGTATCCAAGGGACTAGCACTGAAGCTTTCTTT.

The table lists this clone with a few counts. V is TRBV18 and J is TRBJ1-5; 7 bases align to TRBD1. Trimming cost V 6 bases and J 6 bases; bases outside gene matches: 2. The CDR3 has 12 amino acids. The germline CDR1 and CDR2 sequences are KGHSH and LQKENI. Here the CDR3 DNA reads TGTGCCAGCTCTGACAGGGTTCAGCCCCAGCATTTT. Translated, it gives CASSDRVQPQHF.

The rearrangement uses TRBV10-3 and TRBJ2-7, with D perhaps matching TRBD1 (5 bases). Germline V gene lookup returns CDR1 ENHRY and CDR2 SYGVKD. V lost 4 bases and J lost 4, with 17 bases in between. The CDR3 spans 15 residues. The CDR3 coding sequence is TGTGCCATCAGTGGTTCCGCAGGGATCGGTTACGAGCAGTACGTC. This encodes CAISGSAGIGYEQYV.

The table lists this clone with a count of one. The chain uses TRBV15 and TRBJ1-6, with D maybe TRBD1 (6 bases). This CDR3 contains 14 residues. V dropped 3 bases and J dropped 6 bases, with 9 bases sitting between them. The germline CDR1 and CDR2 sequences are LNHNV and YYDKDF (reference sequence). In DNA, the CDR3 is TGTGCCACCAGCAGGGACAGCGTTAATTCACCCCTCCACTTT. Translation: CATSRDSVNSPLHF.

The genes are TRBV18 and TRBJ1-5; 8 bases agree with TRBD1. The CDR3 spans 15 residues. Per germline, CDR1 KGHSH and CDR2 LQKENI. Unmatched junction bases numbered 4, after V lost 2 bases and J lost 4 bases. The CDR3 here is CASSPWTGSNQPQHF. CDR3 in DNA: TGTGCCAGCTCACCATGGACAGGGAGTAATCAGCCCCAGCATTTT.

This clone was seen a handful of times. The J gene is TRBJ2-3, the V gene TRBV11-1; D possibly corresponds to TRBD2 (5 bases). CDR1 and CDR2 (germline): SGHAT, FQDESV (reference sequence). CDR3 size: 16 residues. V shed 3 bases and J shed 0 bases, with 13 bases lying between them. This CDR3 is CASSLGASTSTDTQYF. DNA for the CDR3: TGTGCCAGCAGCTTGGGAGCTAGCACTAGCACAGATACGCAGTATTTT.

This clone came up once. V and J are TRBV6-2 or TRBV6-3 and TRBJ2-1; TRBD1 matches at 12 bases. Germline CDR1 is MNHEY and CDR2 is SVGEGT. Losses at the gene ends were 5 bases for V and 7 bases for J; bases not matched to a gene: 6. This CDR3 is built from 15 residues. The CDR3, as DNA: TGTGCCAGCAGTAGGGGGACAGGGGGCATTAATGAGCAGTTCTTC. Amino acids: CASSRGTGGINEQFF.

This chain links TRBV10-3 with TRBJ1-2; weak D call: TRBD1 (6 bases). The CDR3 sequence is 13 residues long. Germline V gene sequence: CDR1 ENHRY, CDR2 SYGVKD. V was pared by 3 bases and J by 7 bases, with 12 bases between. The CDR3 loop reads CAISEGGIGGYTF. The CDR3 region has the DNA TGTGCCATCAGTGAAGGGGGAATAGGTGGCTACACCTTC.

Worth noting for this clone: Other nucleotide sequences in the sample specify the same CDR3. The V gene is TRBV6-5, the J gene TRBJ2-2; 8 nucleotides align to TRBD1. This CDR3 has 15 residues. With 6 bases clipped from V and 4 bases from J, the junction kept 7 bases outside the gene matches. CDR1 and CDR2 from the germline V gene are MNHEY and SVGAGI. In DNA form, the CDR3 reads TGTGCCAGCAGCTACCAGGGGGCGGGCACCGGGGAGCTGTTTTTT. Translating it yields CASSYQGAGTGELFF.

This clone was picked up a small number of times. V is TRBV2 and J is TRBJ1-1; D remains ambiguous. Trimming shortened V by 5 bases and J by 5 bases, and 15 bases separated the two germline ends. Germline V CDR1 and CDR2: SNHLY, FYNNEI. The CDR3 is 14 amino acids. CDR3 DNA sequence: TGTGCCAGCAGTCGGGCGGAGGGAAGGACTGAAGCTTTCTTT. Protein sequence: CASSRAEGRTEAFF.

The genes are TRBV19 and TRBJ1-5; 8 bases fit TRBD1. Germline V gives CDR1 LNHDA, CDR2 SQIVND (reference sequence). The CDR3 loop spans 16 amino acids. Trimming cost V 7 bases and J 3 bases; bases outside gene matches: 11. CDR3 bases: TGTGCCAGTATCACGGGGGGACAGGTTTACAATCAGCCCCAGCATTTT. Its translation is CASITGGQVYNQPQHF.

The CDR3: CASSVEQGPNTIYF. The CDR3 DNA sequence: TGTGCCAGCAGCGTAGAACAGGGTCCGAACACCATATATTTT. V and J are TRBV9 and TRBJ1-3; D is perhaps TRBD1 (6 bases). The germline V gene encodes CDR1 SGDLS and CDR2 YYNGEE. The V end lost 0 bases, the J end lost 7 bases, and 11 bases lay between the germline ends. The CDR3 covers 14 residues.

This chain joins TRBV6-1 and TRBJ2-7; TRBD2 might be the D (5 bases). The CDR3 extends over 16 amino acids. The germline V gene encodes CDR1 MNHNS and CDR2 SASEGT. Trimming pared 3 bases from V and 0 bases from J, leaving 15 bases between. CDR3 nucleotides: TGTGCCAGCAGTGATATTCACGGGGAAAGCTCCTACGAGCAGTACTTC. Translated, it gives CASSDIHGESSYEQYF.

Here the CDR3 DNA reads TGTGCCACTTCCTTAGCGGGGGACACAGATACGCAGTATTTT. Protein: CATSLAGDTDTQYF. This chain uses TRBV10-3 with TRBJ2-3, with 9 bases lining up with TRBD2. The germline gives CDR1 ENHRY, CDR2 SYGVKD. The CDR3 is made up of 14 amino acids. V lost 10 bases and J lost 2; bases outside the gene matches: 7.

The chain has TRBV30 and TRBJ1-6; a weak D match, TRBD1 (6 bases). V lost 1 base, J lost 4 bases, and 11 bases lay in between. The CDR3 sequence is 15 residues long. Germline CDR1 is GTSNPN and CDR2 is SVGIG (reference sequence). Here the CDR3 DNA reads TGTGCCTGGAGTGCAGGGGCAGCTTATAATTCACCCCTCCACTTT. Protein: CAWSAGAAYNSPLHF.

V is TRBV28 and J is TRBJ1-5; D may be TRBD1 (6 bases). Germline CDR1 is MDHEN and CDR2 is SYDVKM. The V end lost 5 bases, the J end lost 0 bases, and 26 bases lay between the germline ends. This CDR3 spans 20 amino acids. The CDR3 region has the DNA TGTGCCAGCAGTCTATTCACAGGGCCCCAGGGTGGGATTAGCAATCAGCCCCAGCATTTT. Amino acid sequence: CASSLFTGPQGGISNQPQHF.

The chain joins TRBV15 to TRBJ2-1; tentatively, D is TRBD1 (6 bases). The length of the CDR3 is 16 residues. Germline V gene lookup returns CDR1 LNHNV and CDR2 YYDKDF (reference sequence). The germline V and J ends were trimmed by 3 bases and 3 bases, with 15 bases remaining between them. DNA for the CDR3: TGTGCCACCAGCAGGCCTTCGACAGGAGACTACAATGAGCAGTTCTTC. Translated: CATSRPSTGDYNEQFF. Supplemented by reference TRBV15 and TRBJ2-1, the full variable domain reads DAMVIQNPRYQVTQFGKPVTLSCSQTLNHNVMYWYQQKSSQAPKLLFHYYDKDFNNEADTPDNFQSRRPNTSFCFLDIRSPGLGDTAMYLCATSRPSTGDYNEQFFGPGTRLTVL.

The J gene is TRBJ2-5, the V gene TRBV5-6, with 9 positions matching TRBD2. Germline V gene sequence: CDR1 SGHDT, CDR2 YYEEEE. The junction had 6 bases not matched to a gene; V was cut back by 1 base and J by 5 bases. CDR3 length equals 15 residues. The CDR3 DNA reads TGTGCCAGCAGCTTGTTCGTAGCGGGGGTGGAGACCCAGTACTTC. This translates into CASSLFVAGVETQYF.

This clone was seen a handful of times. V and J are TRBV5-6 and TRBJ1-2; 7 bases are a match to TRBD1. V lost 2 bases to trimming and J lost 3 bases; unmatched junction nucleotides: 7. The CDR3 spans 15 residues. CDR1 is SGHDT and CDR2 is YYEEEE in the germline V gene. CDR3 nucleotide sequence: TGTGCCAGCAGCTTCAGACGGGACAGCCACTATGGCTACACCTTC. Its protein product is CASSFRRDSHYGYTF.

The chain has TRBV5-1 and TRBJ1-4; 9 nucleotides agree with TRBD1. From germline, CDR1 is SGHRS and CDR2 YFSETQ. The CDR3 length is 14 residues. Unmatched junction bases numbered 3, after V lost 2 bases and J lost 7 bases. In DNA, the CDR3 is TGCGCCAGCAGCTTACCGGGACAGGGTGAAAAACTGTTTTTT. Translation: CASSLPGQGEKLFF.

The gene calls are TRBV6-2 or TRBV6-3 and TRBJ1-1; D unresolved. Germline V gives CDR1 MNHEY, CDR2 SVGEGT. The CDR3 spans 16 residues. V was shortened by 2 bases and J by 10 bases, with 23 bases between the two germline ends. The CDR3 reads CASSYEGPKNGGGAFF. In DNA, the CDR3 is TGTGCCAGCAGTTACGAGGGTCCAAAAAACGGTGGTGGAGCTTTCTTT.

The chain couples TRBV7-2 to TRBJ2-2, with D hard to call. V lost 6 bases and J lost 4, with 9 bases in between. Germline V CDR1 and CDR2: SGHTA, FQGNSA. The CDR3 extends over 13 amino acids. In nucleotides, the CDR3 is TGTGCCAGCAGAAAGGAGTTCACCGGGGAGCTGTTTTTT. The encoded protein is CASRKEFTGELFF.

J is TRBJ2-1 and V is TRBV7-2; 9 bases are a match to TRBD2. The germline V gene encodes CDR1 SGHTA and CDR2 FQGNSA. V was pared by 2 bases and J by 3 bases, with 5 bases of the junction left unmatched. This CDR3 is built from 16 residues. The CDR3: CASSLRGGADYNEQFF. The CDR3 coding sequence is TGTGCCAGCAGCTTACGCGGGGGGGCAGACTACAATGAGCAGTTCTTC. Supplemented by reference TRBV7-2 and TRBJ2-1, the full variable domain reads GAGVSQSPSNKVTEKGKDVELRCDPISGHTALYWYRQSLGQGLEFLIYFQGNSAPDKSGLPSDRFSAERTGGSVSTLTIQRTQQEDSAVYLCASSLRGGADYNEQFFGPGTRLTVL.

Regarding this clone: The same CDR3 can be traced to other DNA sequences in this sample. This chain links TRBV19 with TRBJ1-1; TRBD1 matches at 7 bases. This CDR3 spans 14 amino acids. Losses at the gene ends were 4 bases for V and 5 bases for J; bases not matched to a gene: 7. Germline V gene sequence: CDR1 LNHDA, CDR2 SQIVND (reference sequence). The CDR3 loop reads CASSRTGARTEAFF. The CDR3 DNA follows: TGTGCCAGTAGTAGAACAGGGGCTAGAACTGAAGCTTTCTTT.

The rearrangement uses TRBV10-1 and TRBJ1-1; TRBD1 agrees at 10 bases. Germline V gene data show CDR1 as WNHNN and CDR2 as SYGVQD (reference sequence). V gave up 6 bases and J gave up 8 bases; unmatched junction bases: 6. This CDR3 has 13 amino acids. CDR3 residues: CASSSGQGVEAFF. Written as DNA, the CDR3 is TGCGCCAGCAGCTCTGGACAGGGGGTGGAAGCTTTCTTT.